This TCR beta chain is from a study of a mutant IDH1 vaccine in newly diagnosed glioma. This sample's time point: baseline, week 1 (first vaccination visit). Sample treatment: pre-vaccination baseline after standard-of-care therapy. Germline values: CDR1 SQVTM, CDR2 ANQGSEA. The length of the CDR3 is 12 residues. J was trimmed by 4 bases and V by 6 bases; bases with no gene match: 2. The method was immunoSEQ multiplex PCR; TCRdb's version includes in-frame clones alone and lacks a portion of them. The sample records some 100,000 clones, 83% being singletons. The receptor comes from a woman in her 50s with glioma. J is TRBJ2-5 and V is TRBV29-1; TRBD2 aligns across 10 bases. The sequences come from PBMCs, collected from a glioma patient treated with radiotherapy, temozolomide or both. CDR3 loop: CSVAGGPETQYF. The CDR3 DNA reads TGCAGCGTAGCGGGAGGGCCAGAGACCCAGTACTTC.